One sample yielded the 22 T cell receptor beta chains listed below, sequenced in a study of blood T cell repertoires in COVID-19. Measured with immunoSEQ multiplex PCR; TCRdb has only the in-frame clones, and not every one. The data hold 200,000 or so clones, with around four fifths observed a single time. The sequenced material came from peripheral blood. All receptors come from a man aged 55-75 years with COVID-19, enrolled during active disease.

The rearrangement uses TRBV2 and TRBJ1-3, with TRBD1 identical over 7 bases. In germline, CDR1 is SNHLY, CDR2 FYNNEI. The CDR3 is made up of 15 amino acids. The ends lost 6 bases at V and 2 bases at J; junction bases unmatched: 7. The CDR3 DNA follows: TGTGCCAGCAGAACAGGGGCTGGTCCTGGAAACACCATATATTTT. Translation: CASRTGAGPGNTIYF. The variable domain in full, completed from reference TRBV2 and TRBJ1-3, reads EPEVTQTPSHQVTQMGQEVILRCVPISNHLYFYWYRQILGQKVEFLVSFYNNEISEKSEIFDDQFSVERPDGSNFTLKIRSTKLEDSAMYFCASRTGAGPGNTIYFGEGSWLTVV.

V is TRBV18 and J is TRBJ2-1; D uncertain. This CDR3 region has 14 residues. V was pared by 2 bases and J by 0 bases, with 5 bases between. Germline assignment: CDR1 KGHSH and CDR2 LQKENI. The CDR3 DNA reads TGTGCCAGCTCACCAACCAGCTCCTACAATGAGCAGTTCTTC. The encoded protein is CASSPTSSYNEQFF.

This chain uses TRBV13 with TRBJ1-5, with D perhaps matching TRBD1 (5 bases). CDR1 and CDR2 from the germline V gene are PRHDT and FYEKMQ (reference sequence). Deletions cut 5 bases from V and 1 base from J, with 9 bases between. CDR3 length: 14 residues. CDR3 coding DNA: TGTGCCAGCAGCCGAGACAGAAGCAATCAGCCCCAGCATTTT. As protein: CASSRDRSNQPQHF.

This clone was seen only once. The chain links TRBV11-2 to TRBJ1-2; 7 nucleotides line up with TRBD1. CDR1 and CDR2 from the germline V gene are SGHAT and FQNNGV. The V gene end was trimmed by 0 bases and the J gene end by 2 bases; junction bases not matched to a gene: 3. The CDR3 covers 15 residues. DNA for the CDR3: TGTGCCAGCAGCTTAGAGATAGGGGGCAACTATGGCTACACCTTC. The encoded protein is CASSLEIGGNYGYTF. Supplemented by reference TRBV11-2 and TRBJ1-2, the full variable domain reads EAGVAQSPRYKIIEKRQSVAFWCNPISGHATLYWYQQILGQGPKLLIQFQNNGVVDDSQLPKDRFSAERLKGVDSTLKIQPAKLEDSAVYLCASSLEIGGNYGYTFGSGTRLTVV.

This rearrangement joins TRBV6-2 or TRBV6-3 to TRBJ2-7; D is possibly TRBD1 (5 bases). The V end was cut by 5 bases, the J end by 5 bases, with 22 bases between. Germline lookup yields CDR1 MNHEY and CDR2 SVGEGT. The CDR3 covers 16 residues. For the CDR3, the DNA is TGTGCCAGCAGTCGACCTCCCAGGGTGGTCGGAAACGAGCAGTACTTC. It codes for CASSRPPRVVGNEQYF.

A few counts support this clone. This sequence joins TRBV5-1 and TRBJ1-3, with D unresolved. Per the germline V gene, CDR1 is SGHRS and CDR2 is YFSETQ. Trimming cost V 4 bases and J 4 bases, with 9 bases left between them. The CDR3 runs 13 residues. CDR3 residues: CASSERSGNTIYF. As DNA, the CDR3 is TGCGCCAGCAGCGAGCGATCCGGAAACACCATATATTTT. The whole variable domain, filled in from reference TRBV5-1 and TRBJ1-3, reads KAGVTQTPRYLIKTRGQQVTLSCSPISGHRSVSWYQQTPGQGLQFLFEYFSETQRNKGNFPGRFSGRQFSNSRSEMNVSTLELGDSALYLCASSERSGNTIYFGEGSWLTVV.

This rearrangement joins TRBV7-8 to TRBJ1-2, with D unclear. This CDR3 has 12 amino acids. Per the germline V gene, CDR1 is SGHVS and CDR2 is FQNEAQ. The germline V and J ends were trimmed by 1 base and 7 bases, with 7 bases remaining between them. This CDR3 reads CASSLDPGGYTF. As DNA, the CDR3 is TGTGCCAGCAGCTTAGACCCGGGTGGCTACACCTTC. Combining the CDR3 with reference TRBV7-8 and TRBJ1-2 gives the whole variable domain GAGVSQSPRYKVAKRGQDVALRCDPISGHVSLFWYQQALGQGPEFLTYFQNEAQLDKSGLPSDRFFAERPEGSVSTLKIQRTQQEDSAVYLCASSLDPGGYTFGSGTRLTVV.

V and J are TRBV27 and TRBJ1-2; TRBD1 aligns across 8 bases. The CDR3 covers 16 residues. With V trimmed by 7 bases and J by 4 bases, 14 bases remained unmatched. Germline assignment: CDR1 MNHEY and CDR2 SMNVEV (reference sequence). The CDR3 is CASTGQGPLGGYGYTF. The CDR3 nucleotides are TGTGCCAGCACAGGACAGGGCCCATTGGGGGGCTATGGCTACACCTTC.

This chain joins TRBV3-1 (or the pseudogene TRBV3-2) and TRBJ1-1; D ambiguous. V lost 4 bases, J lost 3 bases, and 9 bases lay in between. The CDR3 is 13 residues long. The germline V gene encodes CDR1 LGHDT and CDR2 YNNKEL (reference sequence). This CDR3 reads CASSPSGDTEAFF. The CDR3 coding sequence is TGTGCCAGCAGCCCCAGTGGTGACACTGAAGCTTTCTTT.

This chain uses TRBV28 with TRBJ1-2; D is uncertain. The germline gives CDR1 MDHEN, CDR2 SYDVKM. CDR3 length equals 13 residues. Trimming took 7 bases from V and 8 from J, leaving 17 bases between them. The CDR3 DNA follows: TGTGCCAGCACCCGGGGAGGCCCCTGGGGCTACACCTTC. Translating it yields CASTRGGPWGYTF.

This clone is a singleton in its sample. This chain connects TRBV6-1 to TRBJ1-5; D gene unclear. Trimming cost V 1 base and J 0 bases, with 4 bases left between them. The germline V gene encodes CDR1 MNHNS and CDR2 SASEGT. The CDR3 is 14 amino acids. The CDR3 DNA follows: TGTGCCAGCAGTGAAGTCCATAGCAATCAGCCCCAGCATTTT. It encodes CASSEVHSNQPQHF.

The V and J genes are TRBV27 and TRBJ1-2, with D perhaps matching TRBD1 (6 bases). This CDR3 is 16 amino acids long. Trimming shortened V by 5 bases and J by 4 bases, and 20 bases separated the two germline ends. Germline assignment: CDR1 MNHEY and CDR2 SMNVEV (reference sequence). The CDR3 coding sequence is TGTGCCAGCAGTCCCACCCCGGACAGAAACACCTATGGCTACACCTTC. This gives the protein CASSPTPDRNTYGYTF.

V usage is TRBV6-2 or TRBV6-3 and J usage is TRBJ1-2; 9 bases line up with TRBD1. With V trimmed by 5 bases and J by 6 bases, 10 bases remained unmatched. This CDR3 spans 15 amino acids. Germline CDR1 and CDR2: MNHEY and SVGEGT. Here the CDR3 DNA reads TGTGCCAGCAGTCGCCAGAGGGACAGGGAACATGGCTACACCTTC. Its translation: CASSRQRDREHGYTF.

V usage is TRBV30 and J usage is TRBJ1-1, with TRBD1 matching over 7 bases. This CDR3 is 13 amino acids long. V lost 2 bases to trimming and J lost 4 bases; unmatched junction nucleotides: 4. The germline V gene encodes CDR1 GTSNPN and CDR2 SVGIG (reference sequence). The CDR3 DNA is TGTGCCTGGAGTTCCCAGGGGGGCACTGAAGCTTTCTTT. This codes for CAWSSQGGTEAFF.

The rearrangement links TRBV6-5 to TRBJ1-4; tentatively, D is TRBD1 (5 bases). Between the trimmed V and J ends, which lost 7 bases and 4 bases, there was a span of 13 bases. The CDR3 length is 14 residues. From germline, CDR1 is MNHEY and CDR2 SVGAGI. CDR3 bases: TGTGCCAGCACCCCAGACAGATTTAATGAAAAACTGTTTTTT. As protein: CASTPDRFNEKLFF.

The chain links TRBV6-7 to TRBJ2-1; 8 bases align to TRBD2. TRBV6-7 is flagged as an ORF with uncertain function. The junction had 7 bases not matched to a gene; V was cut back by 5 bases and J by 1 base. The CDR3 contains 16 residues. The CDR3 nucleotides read TGTGCCAGCAGTCGAGATACTAGCGGATCCTACAATGAGCAGTTCTTC. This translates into CASSRDTSGSYNEQFF.

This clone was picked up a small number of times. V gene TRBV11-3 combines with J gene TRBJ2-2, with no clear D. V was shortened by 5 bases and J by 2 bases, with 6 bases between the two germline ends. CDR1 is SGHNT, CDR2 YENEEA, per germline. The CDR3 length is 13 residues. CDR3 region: CASSLLNTGELFF. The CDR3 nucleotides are TGTGCCAGCAGCCTCTTAAACACCGGGGAGCTGTTTTTT.

The chain's CDR3 is CASSPPGPPDLERGYTF. CDR3 DNA sequence: TGTGCCAGCAGCCCACCGGGTCCCCCTGATCTGGAGCGTGGCTACACCTTC. The rearrangement uses TRBV11-2 and TRBJ1-2; D gene ambiguous. CDR1 and CDR2 from the germline V gene are SGHAT and FQNNGV. Trimming cost V 5 bases and J 7 bases, with 26 bases left between them. This CDR3 spans 17 amino acids.

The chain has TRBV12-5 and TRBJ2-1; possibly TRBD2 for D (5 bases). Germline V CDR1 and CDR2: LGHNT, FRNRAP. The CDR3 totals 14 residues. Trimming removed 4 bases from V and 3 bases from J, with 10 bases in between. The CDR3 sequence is CASGWLGGYNEQFF. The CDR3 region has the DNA TGTGCTAGTGGTTGGCTAGGAGGCTACAATGAGCAGTTCTTC.

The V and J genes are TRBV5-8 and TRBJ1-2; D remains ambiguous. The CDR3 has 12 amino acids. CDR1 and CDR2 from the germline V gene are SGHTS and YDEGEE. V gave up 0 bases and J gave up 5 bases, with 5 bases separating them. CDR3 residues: CASSLEAYGYTF. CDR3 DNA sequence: TGTGCCAGCAGCTTGGAAGCGTATGGCTACACCTTC.

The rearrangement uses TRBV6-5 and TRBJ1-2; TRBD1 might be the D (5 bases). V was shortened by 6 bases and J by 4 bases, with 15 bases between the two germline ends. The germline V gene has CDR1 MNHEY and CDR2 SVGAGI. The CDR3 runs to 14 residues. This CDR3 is CASSPTDSFYGYTF. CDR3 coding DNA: TGTGCCAGCAGCCCCACCGACAGTTTCTATGGCTACACCTTC.

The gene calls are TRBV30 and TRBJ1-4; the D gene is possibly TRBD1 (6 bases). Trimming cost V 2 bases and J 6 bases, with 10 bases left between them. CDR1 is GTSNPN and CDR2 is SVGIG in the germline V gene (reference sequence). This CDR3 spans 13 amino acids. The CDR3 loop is CAWSMGAYEKLFF. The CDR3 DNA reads TGTGCCTGGAGTATGGGGGCTTATGAAAAACTGTTTTTT. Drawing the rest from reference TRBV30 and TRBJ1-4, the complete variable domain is SQTIHQWPATLVQPVGSPLSLECTVEGTSNPNLYWYRQAAGRGLQLLFYSVGIGQISSEVPQNLSASRPQDRQFILSSKKLLLSDSGFYLCAWSMGAYEKLFFGSGTQLSVL.